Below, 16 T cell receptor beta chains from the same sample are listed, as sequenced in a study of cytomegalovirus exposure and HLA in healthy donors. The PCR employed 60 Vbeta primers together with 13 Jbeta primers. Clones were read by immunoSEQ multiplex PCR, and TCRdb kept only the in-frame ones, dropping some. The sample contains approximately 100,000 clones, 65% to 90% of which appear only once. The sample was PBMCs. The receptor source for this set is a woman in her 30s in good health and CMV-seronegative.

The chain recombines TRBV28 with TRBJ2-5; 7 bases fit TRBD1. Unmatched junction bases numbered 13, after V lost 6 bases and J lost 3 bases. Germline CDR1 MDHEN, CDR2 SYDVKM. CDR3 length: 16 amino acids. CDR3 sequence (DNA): TGTGCCAGCAGACCCAAAGGGACAGTACGCGAAGAGACCCAGTACTTC. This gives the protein CASRPKGTVREETQYF. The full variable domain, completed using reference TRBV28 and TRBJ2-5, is DVKVTQSSRYLVKRTGEKVFLECVQDMDHENMFWYRQDPGLGLRLIYFSYDVKMKEKGDIPEGYSVSREKKERFSLILESASTNQTSMYLCASRPKGTVREETQYFGPGTRLLVL.

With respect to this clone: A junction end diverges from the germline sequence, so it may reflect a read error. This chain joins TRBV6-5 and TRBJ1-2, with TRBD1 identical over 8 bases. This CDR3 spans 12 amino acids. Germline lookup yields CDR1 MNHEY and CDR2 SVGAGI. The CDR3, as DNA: TGTGCCAGCAGTCCGCAGGGGGCTCTCCCCCTCTTC. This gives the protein CASSPQGALPLF.

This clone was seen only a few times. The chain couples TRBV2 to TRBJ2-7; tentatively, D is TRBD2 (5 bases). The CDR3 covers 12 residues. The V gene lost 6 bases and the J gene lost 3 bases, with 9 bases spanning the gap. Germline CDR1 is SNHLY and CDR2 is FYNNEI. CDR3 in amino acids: CASSQLGYEQYF. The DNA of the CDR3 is TGTGCCAGCAGCCAACTAGGCTACGAGCAGTACTTC. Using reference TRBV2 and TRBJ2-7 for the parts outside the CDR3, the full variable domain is EPEVTQTPSHQVTQMGQEVILRCVPISNHLYFYWYRQILGQKVEFLVSFYNNEISEKSEIFDDQFSVERPDGSNFTLKIRSTKLEDSAMYFCASSQLGYEQYFGPGTRLTVT.

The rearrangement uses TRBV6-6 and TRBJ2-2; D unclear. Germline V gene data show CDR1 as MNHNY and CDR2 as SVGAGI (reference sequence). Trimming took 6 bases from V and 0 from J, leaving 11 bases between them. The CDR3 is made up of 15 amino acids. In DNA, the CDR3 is TGTGCCAGCAGGCCCCTAGTGCCGAACACCGGGGAGCTGTTTTTT. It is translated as CASRPLVPNTGELFF.

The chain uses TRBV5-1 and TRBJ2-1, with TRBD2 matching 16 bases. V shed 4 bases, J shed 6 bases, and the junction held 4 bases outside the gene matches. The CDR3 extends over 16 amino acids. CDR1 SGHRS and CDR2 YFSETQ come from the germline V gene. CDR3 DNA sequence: TGCGCCAGCAGCCGGGGACTAGCGGGAGGGTTCAATGAGCAGTTCTTC. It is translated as CASSRGLAGGFNEQFF.

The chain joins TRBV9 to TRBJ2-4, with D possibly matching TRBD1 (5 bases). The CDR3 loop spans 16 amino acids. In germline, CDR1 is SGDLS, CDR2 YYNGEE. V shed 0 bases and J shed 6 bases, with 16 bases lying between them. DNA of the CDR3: TGTGCCAGCAGCGTAGACTGGGGCACTACGGGAAACATTCAGTACTTC. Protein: CASSVDWGTTGNIQYF.

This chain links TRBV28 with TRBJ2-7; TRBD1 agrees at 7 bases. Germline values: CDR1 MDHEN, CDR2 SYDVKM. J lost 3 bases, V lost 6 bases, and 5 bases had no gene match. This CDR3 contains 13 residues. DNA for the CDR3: TGTGCCAGCAGGGGCCAGGGGGTCTACGAGCAGTACTTC. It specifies CASRGQGVYEQYF.

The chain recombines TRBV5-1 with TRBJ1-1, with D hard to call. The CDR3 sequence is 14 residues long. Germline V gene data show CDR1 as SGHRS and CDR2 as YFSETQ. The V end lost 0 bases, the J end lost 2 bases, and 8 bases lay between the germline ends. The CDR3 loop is CASSLDGKNTEAFF. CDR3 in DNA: TGCGCCAGCAGCTTGGACGGTAAAAACACTGAAGCTTTCTTT.

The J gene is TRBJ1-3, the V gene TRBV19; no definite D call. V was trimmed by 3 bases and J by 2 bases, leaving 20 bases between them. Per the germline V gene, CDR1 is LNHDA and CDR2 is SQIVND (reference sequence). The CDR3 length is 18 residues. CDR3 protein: CASSISGPLIATGNTIYF. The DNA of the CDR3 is TGTGCCAGTAGTATCTCTGGACCCCTCATAGCGACTGGAAACACCATATATTTT.

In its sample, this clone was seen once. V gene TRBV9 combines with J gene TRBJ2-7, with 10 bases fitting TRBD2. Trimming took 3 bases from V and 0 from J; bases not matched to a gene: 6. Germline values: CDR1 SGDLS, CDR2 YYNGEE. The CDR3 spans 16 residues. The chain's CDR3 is CASSGQREGGSYEQYF. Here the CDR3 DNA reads TGTGCCAGCAGCGGTCAGCGGGAGGGAGGCTCCTACGAGCAGTACTTC.

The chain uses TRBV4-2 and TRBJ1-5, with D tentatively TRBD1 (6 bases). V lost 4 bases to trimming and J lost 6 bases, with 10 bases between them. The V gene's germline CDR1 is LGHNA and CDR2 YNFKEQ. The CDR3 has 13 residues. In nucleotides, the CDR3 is TGTGCCAGCAGCCGAGGGGGTAGTCAGCCCCAGCATTTT. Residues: CASSRGGSQPQHF.

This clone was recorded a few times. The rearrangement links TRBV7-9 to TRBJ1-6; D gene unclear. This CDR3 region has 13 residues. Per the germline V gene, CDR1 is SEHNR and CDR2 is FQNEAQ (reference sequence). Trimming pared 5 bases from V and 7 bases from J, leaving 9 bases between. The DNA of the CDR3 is TGTGCCAGCAGCCACCCTCAGAATTCACCCCTCCACTTT. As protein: CASSHPQNSPLHF.

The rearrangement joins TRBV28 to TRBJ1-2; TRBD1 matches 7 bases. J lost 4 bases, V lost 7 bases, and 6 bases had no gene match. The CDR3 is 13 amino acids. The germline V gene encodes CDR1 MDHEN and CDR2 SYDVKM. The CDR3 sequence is CASNVDRTYGYTF. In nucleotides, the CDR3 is TGTGCCAGCAATGTGGACAGGACCTATGGCTACACCTTC.

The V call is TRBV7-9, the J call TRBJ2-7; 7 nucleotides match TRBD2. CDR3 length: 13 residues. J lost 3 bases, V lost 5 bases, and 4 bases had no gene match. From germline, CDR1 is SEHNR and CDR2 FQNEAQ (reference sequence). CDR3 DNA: TGTGCCAGCAGCCCCGGGACTATCTACGAGCAGTACTTC. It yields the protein CASSPGTIYEQYF.

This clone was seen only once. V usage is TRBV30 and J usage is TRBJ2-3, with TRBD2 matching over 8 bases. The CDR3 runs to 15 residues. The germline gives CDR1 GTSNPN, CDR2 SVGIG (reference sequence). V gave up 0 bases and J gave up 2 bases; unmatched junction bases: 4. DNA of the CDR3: TGTGCCTGGAGTGTACTAGCGGCACTCACAGATACGCAGTATTTT. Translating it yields CAWSVLAALTDTQYF.

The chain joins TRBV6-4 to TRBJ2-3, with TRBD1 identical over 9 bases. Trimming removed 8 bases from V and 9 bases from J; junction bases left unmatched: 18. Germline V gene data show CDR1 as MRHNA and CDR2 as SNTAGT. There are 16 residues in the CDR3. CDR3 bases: TGTGCCAGCGGCGCGAGGACAGGGGCCACCACACTAACGCAGTATTTT. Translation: CASGARTGATTLTQYF.